One and the same sample provided the 28 T cell receptor beta chains below, sequenced in a study of blood T cells in healthy people across ages. The authors ran a second PCR of 7 to 11 cycles using a sample-barcoded 5' primer and a J-beta primer mix. TCRdb processed the 5' RACE reads anew with MiXCR; each CDR3 protein has one entry. Of under 850,000 distinct CDR3 sequences listed, under 40% are singletons. Sequences were obtained from blood. Receptors originate from a man between 18 and 29 years old in good health.

This rearrangement joins TRBV7-9 to TRBJ2-7; no clear D. This CDR3 has 13 amino acids. V dropped 4 bases and J dropped 3 bases, with 10 bases sitting between them. Germline CDR1 reads SEHNR; CDR2 reads FQNEAQ (reference sequence). The CDR3 coding sequence is TGTGCCAGCAGCTCTAGGACCGGCTACGAGCAGTACTTC. Protein sequence: CASSSRTGYEQYF.

This clonotype was detected only a few times. V usage is TRBV20-1 and J usage is TRBJ2-3; 10 bases line up with TRBD2. CDR1 and CDR2 (germline): DFQATT, SNEGSKA (reference sequence). The trim removed 7 bases at V and 9 bases at J, leaving 13 bases unmatched. The CDR3 contains 14 residues. CDR3 DNA sequence: TGCAGTGGGATAGCGGGGGGATCCAATAAGACGCAGTATTTT. Its protein product is CSGIAGGSNKTQYF.

With respect to this clonotype: At one end, the junction sequence differs from germline, possibly due to a read error. The chain combines TRBV7-9 with TRBJ2-3; 11 positions match TRBD2. Germline loops: CDR1 SEHNR, CDR2 FQNEAQ (reference sequence). The CDR3 has 17 residues. This CDR3 reads CASSSYTGTSGTDTKYF. The DNA for the CDR3 is TGTGCCAGCAGCTCCTACACCGGGACTAGCGGTACAGATACGAAGTATTTT.

This clonotype was counted at least ten times. The genes are TRBV9 and TRBJ1-2; D might be TRBD1 (5 bases). V was clipped by 4 bases and J by 7 bases, with 23 bases between them. This CDR3 spans 16 amino acids. The germline CDR1 and CDR2 sequences are SGDLS and YYNGEE. CDR3 sequence: CASSSQPGTEASGYTF. CDR3 sequence (DNA): TGTGCCAGCAGCTCCCAACCCGGGACGGAGGCTAGTGGCTACACCTTC.

This clonotype was seen at least ten times. V usage is TRBV20-1 and J usage is TRBJ2-3; no reliable D call. The CDR3 consists of 12 residues. Germline CDR1 is DFQATT and CDR2 is SNEGSKA (reference sequence). V lost 4 bases and J lost 1, with 6 bases in between. The CDR3 region is CSANIGTDTQYF. The CDR3 region has the DNA TGCAGTGCTAACATCGGCACAGATACGCAGTATTTT.

A few counts support this clonotype. The CDR3: CSARDEPGPYNEQYF. The CDR3 nucleotides read TGCAGTGCTAGAGACGAACCGGGACCGTACAATGAGCAGTACTTC. The chain recombines TRBV20-1 with TRBJ2-7; D may be TRBD1 or TRBD2 (5 bases each). The CDR3 has 15 amino acids. From germline, CDR1 is DFQATT and CDR2 SNEGSKA (reference sequence). Trimming pared 0 bases from V and 7 bases from J, leaving 19 bases between.

The V and J genes are TRBV18 and TRBJ1-1, with 7 nucleotides matching TRBD1. The CDR3 has 15 residues. Trimming at V came to 5 bases and at J to 1 base, leaving 7 bases not matched to a gene. CDR1 and CDR2 (germline): KGHSH, LQKENI. This chain's CDR3 is CASSTGDSSNTEAFF. The CDR3 DNA reads TGTGCCAGCTCAACAGGGGACAGTTCGAACACTGAAGCTTTCTTT.

The J gene is TRBJ2-6, the V gene TRBV29-1, with D hard to call. CDR1 is SQVTM and CDR2 is ANQGSEA in the germline V gene. V lost 5 bases and J 0 bases, leaving 8 bases between the germline ends. The CDR3 runs 14 residues. CDR3 bases: TGCAGCGTTATAAGGGACTCTGGGGCCAACGTCCTGACTTTC. Amino acid sequence: CSVIRDSGANVLTF.

This chain links TRBV5-6 with TRBJ2-7; no firm D call. Trimming removed 4 bases at V and 3 bases at J, with 14 bases between. Germline V lookup: CDR1 SGHDT, CDR2 YYEEEE. The CDR3 totals 14 residues. The chain's CDR3 is CASSEPPRRYEQYF. Here the CDR3 DNA reads TGTGCCAGCAGCGAGCCCCCCAGGCGCTACGAGCAGTACTTC.

Only a few counts were recorded for this clonotype. One end of the junction is discordant with germline, which a read error may explain. The DNA for the CDR3 is TGCGCCAGCAGCCCGGGGCCCTCCAATAATTCACCCCTCCACTTT. Translation gives CASSPGPSNNSPLHF. The chain links TRBV5-1 to TRBJ1-6; the D gene is possibly TRBD1 (5 bases). The germline CDR1 and CDR2 sequences are SGHRS and YFSETQ. This CDR3 spans 15 amino acids.

The chain combines TRBV20-1 with TRBJ2-1, with D possibly TRBD1 on 5 matching bases. The CDR3 length is 16 residues. V shed 0 bases and J shed 6 bases, with 18 bases lying between them. CDR1 DFQATT and CDR2 SNEGSKA come from the germline V gene (reference sequence). The CDR3 is CSARDLSRQLLNEQFF. The CDR3 DNA is TGCAGTGCTAGAGATCTGAGCCGACAGCTACTCAATGAGCAGTTCTTC.

This rearrangement joins TRBV6-4 to TRBJ2-3, with unresolved D. The V end lost 8 bases, the J end lost 7 bases, and 13 bases lay between the germline ends. Germline assignment: CDR1 MRHNA and CDR2 SNTAGT. The CDR3 runs to 12 residues. The CDR3, as DNA: TGTGCCAGCTCACTGGCCCAGAATACGCAGTATTTT. Translating gives CASSLAQNTQYF.

This rearrangement joins TRBV4-3 to TRBJ2-1, with no clear D. The germline gives CDR1 LGHNA, CDR2 YSLEER. The CDR3 extends over 16 amino acids. V dropped 1 base and J dropped 5 bases, with 15 bases sitting between them. The DNA of the CDR3 is TGCGCCAGCAGCCAAGTTCTCAGCAATACGGACAATGAGCAGTTCTTC. Translating gives CASSQVLSNTDNEQFF.

The chain carries TRBV5-1 and TRBJ2-5; D unclear. The CDR3 extends over 14 amino acids. Germline CDR1 and CDR2: SGHRS and YFSETQ. Trimming stripped 0 bases from V and 11 bases from J, with 17 bases between. CDR3 bases: TGCGCCAGCAGCTTGGAGGACCCGAACAATGAGCAGTACTTC. Protein sequence: CASSLEDPNNEQYF.

This chain links TRBV12-3 or TRBV12-4 with TRBJ1-5; perhaps TRBD1 as D (6 bases). Trimming cost V 0 bases and J 8 bases, with 14 bases left between them. The CDR3 covers 15 residues. In DNA form, the CDR3 reads TGTGCCAGCAGTTTAGCGCGAGGAGGGGGTGAGCCCCAGCATTTT. Its protein product is CASSLARGGGEPQHF.

On this clonotype: A junction boundary mismatches the germline segment, possibly from a read error. The gene calls are TRBV20-1 and TRBJ2-3; tentative D call: TRBD2 (6 bases). CDR1 is DFQATT, CDR2 SNEGSKA, per germline (reference sequence). The CDR3 totals 15 residues. This chain's CDR3 is CSASGGLPRTDTQYF. The CDR3 DNA follows: TGCAGTGCTAGTGGTGGACTACCCCGCACGGATACGCAGTATTTT.

The chain employs TRBV20-1 and TRBJ2-1; maybe TRBD1 (5 bases). V was clipped by 1 base and J by 9 bases, with 19 bases between them. The germline CDR1 and CDR2 sequences are DFQATT and SNEGSKA (reference sequence). This CDR3 is built from 15 residues. CDR3 coding DNA: TGCAGTGCTAGAGTACAAGGGATGAGAAGGGGTGAGCAGTTCTTC. Its protein product is CSARVQGMRRGEQFF.

V usage is TRBV29-1 and J usage is TRBJ2-5; unclear D gene. Germline CDR1 SQVTM, CDR2 ANQGSEA. The CDR3 runs 12 residues. V was pared by 3 bases and J by 4 bases, with 9 bases between. The CDR3: CSVEVSRETQYF. CDR3 nucleotide sequence: TGCAGCGTTGAGGTCAGCCGAGAGACCCAGTACTTC.

This clonotype was recorded a few times. This chain joins TRBV20-1 and TRBJ2-1, with TRBD2 matching 13 bases. V lost 5 bases and J lost 9; bases outside the gene matches: 7. The germline V gene encodes CDR1 DFQATT and CDR2 SNEGSKA (reference sequence). The CDR3 has 14 residues. The DNA for the CDR3 is TGCAGTGCTTCACTAGCGGGGGGGCGGGGTGAGCAGTTCTTC. This sequence encodes CSASLAGGRGEQFF.

Note on this clonotype: It may be a read error: a sequence one base away is much more abundant. This sequence joins TRBV20-1 and TRBJ1-4; D is unclear. This CDR3 has 13 amino acids. Trimming removed 6 bases from V and 0 bases from J, with 8 bases in between. Per the germline V gene, CDR1 is DFQATT and CDR2 is SNEGSKA (reference sequence). CDR3 nucleotide sequence: TGCAGTGCCCCCGGCACAACTAATGAAAAACTGTTTTTT. It specifies CSAPGTTNEKLFF.

This clonotype turned up a few times. The rearrangement links TRBV28 to TRBJ2-5, with 12 positions matching TRBD2. Looked up from germline, CDR1 is MDHEN and CDR2 is SYDVKM. J lost 0 bases, V lost 3 bases, and 8 bases had no gene match. The CDR3 length is 18 residues. CDR3 bases: TGTGCCAGCAGTTTTGGTCTAGCGGGGGGGCTGGACCAAGAGACCCAGTACTTC. Its protein product is CASSFGLAGGLDQETQYF.

This clonotype was counted many times. The rearrangement uses TRBV20-1 and TRBJ2-5; 9 positions agree with TRBD2. Losses at the gene ends were 6 bases for V and 5 bases for J; bases not matched to a gene: 25. Germline values: CDR1 DFQATT, CDR2 SNEGSKA (reference sequence). The CDR3 is made up of 19 amino acids. Here the CDR3 reads CSALPRGSGRMWGHETQYF. In nucleotides, the CDR3 is TGCAGTGCCTTGCCGCGGGGTAGCGGGAGAATGTGGGGCCACGAGACCCAGTACTTC.

This clonotype has just one count. The chain employs TRBV7-6 and TRBJ1-2; perhaps TRBD1 as D (6 bases). The CDR3 is 15 amino acids. The germline V and J ends were trimmed by 5 bases and 3 bases, with 16 bases remaining between them. Germline V CDR1 and CDR2: SGHVS, FNYEAQ. Here the CDR3 reads CASSPTGGAYYGYTF. The CDR3 nucleotides are TGTGCCAGCAGCCCAACGGGGGGGGCCTACTATGGCTACACCTTC.

This clonotype came up once. The genes are TRBV2 and TRBJ2-5, with 10 bases lining up with TRBD2. Germline CDR1 and CDR2: SNHLY and FYNNEI. The CDR3 length is 15 residues. Trimming cost V 6 bases and J 11 bases; bases outside gene matches: 15. This chain's CDR3 is CASRAAGTSDNEQYF. The CDR3 DNA reads as TGTGCCAGCAGGGCCGCCGGGACTAGCGACAATGAGCAGTACTTC.

This clonotype was recorded a few times. V gene TRBV2 combines with J gene TRBJ2-7; D is perhaps TRBD1 (6 bases). CDR3 size: 14 residues. V lost 6 bases, J lost 1 base, and 13 bases lay in between. Germline V gene sequence: CDR1 SNHLY, CDR2 FYNNEI. CDR3 coding DNA: TGTGCCAGCAGGGTAAGACAGGCGTCCTACGAGCAGTACTTC. Its protein product is CASRVRQASYEQYF.

The genes are TRBV3-1 and TRBJ1-5; possible D gene TRBD1, 6 bases. The ends were cut back, 1 base at V and 5 bases at J, with 9 bases in the middle. The CDR3 is 14 residues long. Per the germline V gene, CDR1 is LGHDT and CDR2 is YNNKEL (reference sequence). The CDR3 DNA is TGTGCCAGCAGCCAAGGGACAGAGGATCAGCCCCAGCATTTT. Its translation is CASSQGTEDQPQHF. The variable domain in full, with the rest retrieved from reference TRBV3-1 and TRBJ1-5, is DTAVSQTPKYLVTQMGNDKSIKCEQNLGHDTMYWYKQDSKKFLKIMFSYNNKELIINETVPNRFSPKSPDKAHLNLHINSLELGDSAVYFCASSQGTEDQPQHFGDGTRLSIL.

This chain joins TRBV25-1 and TRBJ1-4, with 7 bases identical to TRBD1. Germline trimming cut 5 bases from V and 1 base from J; bases unmatched to any gene: 4. The CDR3 is 15 residues long. Germline loops: CDR1 MGHDK, CDR2 SYGVNS. CDR3 amino acids: CASSSRDRTNEKLFF. DNA for the CDR3: TGTGCCAGCAGTTCACGGGACAGAACTAATGAAAAACTGTTTTTT.

This clonotype was detected ten times or more. The chain is built from TRBV7-9 and TRBJ2-7; D is undetermined. CDR1 is SEHNR, CDR2 FQNEAQ, per germline (reference sequence). The CDR3 is 13 amino acids. V was trimmed by 4 bases and J by 0 bases, leaving 7 bases between them. The CDR3, as DNA: TGTGCCAGCAGCTCGGAACTCTCCTACGAGCAGTACTTC. This gives the protein CASSSELSYEQYF.